Given below is one T cell receptor beta chain in context. The data are from a study of technical replicates of blood from a handful of donors. After removal of 2 bases from V and 4 bases from J, the junction contained 9 bases not matched to a gene. In germline, CDR1 is SGHNT, CDR2 YYREEE (reference sequence). The CDR3 has 19 residues. The method was immunoSEQ multiplex PCR; TCRdb's version includes in-frame clones alone and lacks a portion of them. This sample carries tens of thousands of clones, roughly 98% of them seen once, and the ten largest clones take over 0.15%. Sequences were obtained from T cells isolated from PBMCs. This TCR derives from a human donor in good health. This chain connects TRBV5-4 to TRBJ2-2, with 15 bases identical to TRBD2. CDR3 bases: TGTGCCAGCAGCTTCCGGACTAGCGGGAGGGTCCAGTTCACCGGGGAGCTGTTTTTT. This sequence encodes CASSFRTSGRVQFTGELFF.